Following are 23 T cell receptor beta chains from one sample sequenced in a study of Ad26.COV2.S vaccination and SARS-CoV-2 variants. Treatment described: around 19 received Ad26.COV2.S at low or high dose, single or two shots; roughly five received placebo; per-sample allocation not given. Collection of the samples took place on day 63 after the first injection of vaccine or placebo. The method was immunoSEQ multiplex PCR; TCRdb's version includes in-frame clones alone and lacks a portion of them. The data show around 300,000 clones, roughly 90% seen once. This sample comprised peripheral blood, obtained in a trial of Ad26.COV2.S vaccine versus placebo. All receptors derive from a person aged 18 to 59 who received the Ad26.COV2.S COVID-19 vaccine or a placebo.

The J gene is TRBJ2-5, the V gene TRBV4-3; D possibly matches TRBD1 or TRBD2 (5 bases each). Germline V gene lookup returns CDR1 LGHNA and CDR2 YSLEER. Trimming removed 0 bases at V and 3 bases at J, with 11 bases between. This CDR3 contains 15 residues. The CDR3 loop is CASSQDQVGEETQYF. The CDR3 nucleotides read TGCGCCAGCAGCCAAGATCAAGTGGGGGAAGAGACCCAGTACTTC.

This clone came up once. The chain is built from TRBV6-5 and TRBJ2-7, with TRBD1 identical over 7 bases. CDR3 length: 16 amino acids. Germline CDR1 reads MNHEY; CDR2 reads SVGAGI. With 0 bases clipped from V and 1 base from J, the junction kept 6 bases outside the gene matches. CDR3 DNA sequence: TGTGCCAGCAGTTACTCTACAGGGGCCAATTCCTACGAGCAGTACTTC. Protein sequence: CASSYSTGANSYEQYF.

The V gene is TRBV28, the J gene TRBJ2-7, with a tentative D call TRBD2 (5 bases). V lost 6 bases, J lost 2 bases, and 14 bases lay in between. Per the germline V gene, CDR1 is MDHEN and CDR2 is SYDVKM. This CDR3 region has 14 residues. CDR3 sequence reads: CASRGYEGPYEQYV. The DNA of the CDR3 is TGTGCCAGCAGGGGCTATGAGGGCCCCTACGAGCAGTACGTC.

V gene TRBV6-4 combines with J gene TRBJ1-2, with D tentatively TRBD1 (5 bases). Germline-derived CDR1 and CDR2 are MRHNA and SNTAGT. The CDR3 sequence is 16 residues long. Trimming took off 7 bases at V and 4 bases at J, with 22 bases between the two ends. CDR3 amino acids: CASNPRAGEIGYGYTF. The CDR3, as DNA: TGTGCCAGCAATCCCAGGGCGGGTGAAATAGGCTATGGCTACACCTTC.

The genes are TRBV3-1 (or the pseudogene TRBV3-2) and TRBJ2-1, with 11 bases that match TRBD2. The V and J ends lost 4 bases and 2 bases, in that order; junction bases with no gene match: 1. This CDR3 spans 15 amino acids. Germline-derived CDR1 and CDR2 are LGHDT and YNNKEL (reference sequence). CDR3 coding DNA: TGTGCCAGCAGCCCTAGCGGGGGGACCTACAATGAGCAGTTCTTC. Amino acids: CASSPSGGTYNEQFF.

In DNA, the CDR3 is TGTGCCAGCAGCTTAGGGTGGCACACAGATACGCAGTATTTT. Its protein product is CASSLGWHTDTQYF. The chain recombines TRBV7-2 with TRBJ2-3; D uncertain. Trimming took 1 base from V and 2 from J, leaving 7 bases between them. Germline CDR1 reads SGHTA; CDR2 reads FQGNSA. The length of the CDR3 is 14 residues.

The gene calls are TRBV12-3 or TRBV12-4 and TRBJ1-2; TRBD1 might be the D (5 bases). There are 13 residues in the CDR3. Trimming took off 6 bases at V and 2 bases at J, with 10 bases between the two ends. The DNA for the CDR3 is TGTGCCAGCAGCCCGGACACGAACTATGGCTACACCTTC. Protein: CASSPDTNYGYTF.

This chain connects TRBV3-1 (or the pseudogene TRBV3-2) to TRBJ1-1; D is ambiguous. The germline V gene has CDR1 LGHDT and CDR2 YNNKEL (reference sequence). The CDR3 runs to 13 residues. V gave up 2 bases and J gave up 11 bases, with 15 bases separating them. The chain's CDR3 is CASSQSAVEYAFF. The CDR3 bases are TGTGCCAGCAGCCAATCCGCGGTGGAGTATGCTTTCTTT.

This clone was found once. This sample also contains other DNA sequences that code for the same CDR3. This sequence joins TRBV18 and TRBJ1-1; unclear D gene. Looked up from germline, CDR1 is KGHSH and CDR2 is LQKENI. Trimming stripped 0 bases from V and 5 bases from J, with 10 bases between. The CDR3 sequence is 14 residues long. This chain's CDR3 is CASSPPEGRTEAFF. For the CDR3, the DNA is TGTGCCAGCTCACCACCGGAGGGAAGGACTGAAGCTTTCTTT.

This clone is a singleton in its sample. The CDR3 reads CASSLSPAYNEQFF. The CDR3 region has the DNA TGTGCCAGCAGCTTATCCCCAGCCTACAATGAGCAGTTCTTC. The J gene is TRBJ2-1, the V gene TRBV7-2; D uncertain. Trimming took 2 bases from V and 2 from J, leaving 7 bases between them. The CDR3 contains 14 residues. In germline, CDR1 is SGHTA, CDR2 FQGNSA.

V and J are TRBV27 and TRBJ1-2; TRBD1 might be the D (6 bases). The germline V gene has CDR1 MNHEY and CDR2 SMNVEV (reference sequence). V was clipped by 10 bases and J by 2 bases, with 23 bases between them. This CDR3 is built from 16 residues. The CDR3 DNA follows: TGTGCCACCATGCCTCAAACAGGGAATTTAAACTATGGCTACACCTTC. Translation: CATMPQTGNLNYGYTF.

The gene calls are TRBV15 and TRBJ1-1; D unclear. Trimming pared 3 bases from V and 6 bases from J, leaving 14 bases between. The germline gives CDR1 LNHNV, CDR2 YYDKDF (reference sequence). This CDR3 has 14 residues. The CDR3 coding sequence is TGTGCCACCAGCAGTAGGAGGAGGGAGCCTGAAGCTTTCTTT. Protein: CATSSRRREPEAFF.

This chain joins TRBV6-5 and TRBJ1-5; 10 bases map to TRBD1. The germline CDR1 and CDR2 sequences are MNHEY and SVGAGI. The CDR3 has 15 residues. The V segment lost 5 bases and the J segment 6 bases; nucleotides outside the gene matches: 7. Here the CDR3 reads CASSPGTGVFQPQHF. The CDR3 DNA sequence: TGTGCCAGCAGTCCCGGGACAGGGGTTTTTCAGCCCCAGCATTTT.

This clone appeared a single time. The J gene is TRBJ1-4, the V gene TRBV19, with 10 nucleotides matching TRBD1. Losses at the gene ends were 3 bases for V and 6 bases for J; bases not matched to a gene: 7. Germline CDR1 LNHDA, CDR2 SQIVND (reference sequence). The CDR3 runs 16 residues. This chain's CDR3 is CASSIGTGVSYEKLFF. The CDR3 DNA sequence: TGTGCCAGTAGTATTGGGACAGGGGTGTCTTATGAAAAACTGTTTTTT. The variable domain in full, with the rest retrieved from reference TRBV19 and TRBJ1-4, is DGGITQSPKYLFRKEGQNVTLSCEQNLNHDAMYWYRQDPGQGLRLIYYSQIVNDFQKGDIAEGYSVSREKKESFPLTVTSAQKNPTAFYLCASSIGTGVSYEKLFFGSGTQLSVL.

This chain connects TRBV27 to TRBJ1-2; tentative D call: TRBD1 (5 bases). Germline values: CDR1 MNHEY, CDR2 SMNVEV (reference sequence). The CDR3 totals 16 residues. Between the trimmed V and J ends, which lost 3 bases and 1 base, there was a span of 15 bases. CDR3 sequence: CASSFNLRTINYGYTF. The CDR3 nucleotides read TGTGCCAGCAGTTTTAACCTCCGGACAATTAACTATGGCTACACCTTC.

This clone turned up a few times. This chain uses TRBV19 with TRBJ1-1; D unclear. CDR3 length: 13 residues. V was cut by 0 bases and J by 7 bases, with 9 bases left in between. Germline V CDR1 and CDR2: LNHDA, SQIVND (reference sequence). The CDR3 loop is CASSIEGGLEAFF. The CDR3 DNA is TGTGCCAGTAGTATAGAGGGAGGGCTTGAAGCTTTCTTT. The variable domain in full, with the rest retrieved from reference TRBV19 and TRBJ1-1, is DGGITQSPKYLFRKEGQNVTLSCEQNLNHDAMYWYRQDPGQGLRLIYYSQIVNDFQKGDIAEGYSVSREKKESFPLTVTSAQKNPTAFYLCASSIEGGLEAFFGQGTRLTVV.

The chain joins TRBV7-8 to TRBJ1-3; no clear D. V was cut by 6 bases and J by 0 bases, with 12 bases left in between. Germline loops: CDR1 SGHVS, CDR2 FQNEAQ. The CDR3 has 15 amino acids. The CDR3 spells CASRSTQLSGNTIYF. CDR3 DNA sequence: TGTGCCAGCAGAAGCACACAGCTCTCTGGAAACACCATATATTTT. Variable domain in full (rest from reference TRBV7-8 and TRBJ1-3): GAGVSQSPRYKVAKRGQDVALRCDPISGHVSLFWYQQALGQGPEFLTYFQNEAQLDKSGLPSDRFFAERPEGSVSTLKIQRTQQEDSAVYLCASRSTQLSGNTIYFGEGSWLTVV.

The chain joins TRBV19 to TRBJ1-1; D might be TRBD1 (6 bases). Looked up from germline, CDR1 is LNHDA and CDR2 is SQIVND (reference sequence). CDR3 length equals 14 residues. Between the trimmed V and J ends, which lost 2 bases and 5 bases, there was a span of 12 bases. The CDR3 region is CASSIIGQTTEAFF. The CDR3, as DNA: TGTGCCAGTAGTATAATCGGACAGACTACTGAAGCTTTCTTT.

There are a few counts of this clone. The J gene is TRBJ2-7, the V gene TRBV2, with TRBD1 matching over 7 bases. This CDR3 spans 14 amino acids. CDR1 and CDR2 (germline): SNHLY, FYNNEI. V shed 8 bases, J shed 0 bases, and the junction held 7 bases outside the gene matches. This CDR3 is CASARQGSSYEQYV. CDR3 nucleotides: TGTGCCAGCGCCAGACAGGGCAGCTCCTACGAGCAGTACGTC.

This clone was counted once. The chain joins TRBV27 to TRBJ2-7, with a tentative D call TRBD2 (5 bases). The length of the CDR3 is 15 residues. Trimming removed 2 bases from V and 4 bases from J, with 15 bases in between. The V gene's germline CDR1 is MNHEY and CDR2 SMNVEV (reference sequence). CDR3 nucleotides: TGTGCCAGCAGTTTAAATAGGTTTCGGGGATACGAGCAGTACTTC. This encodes CASSLNRFRGYEQYF.

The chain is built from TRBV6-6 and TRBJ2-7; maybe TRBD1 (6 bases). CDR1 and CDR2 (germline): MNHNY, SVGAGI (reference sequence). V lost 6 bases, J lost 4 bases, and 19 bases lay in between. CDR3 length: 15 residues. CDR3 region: CASSFEPGHRYEQYF. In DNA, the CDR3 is TGTGCCAGCAGCTTCGAGCCGGGACATCGGTACGAGCAGTACTTC.

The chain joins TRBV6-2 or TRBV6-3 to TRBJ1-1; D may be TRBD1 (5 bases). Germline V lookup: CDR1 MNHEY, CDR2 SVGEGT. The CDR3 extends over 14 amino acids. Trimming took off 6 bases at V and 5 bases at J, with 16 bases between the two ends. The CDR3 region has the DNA TGTGCCAGCAGCACCCCCGGGGGAGGTACTGAAGCTTTCTTT. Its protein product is CASSTPGGGTEAFF.

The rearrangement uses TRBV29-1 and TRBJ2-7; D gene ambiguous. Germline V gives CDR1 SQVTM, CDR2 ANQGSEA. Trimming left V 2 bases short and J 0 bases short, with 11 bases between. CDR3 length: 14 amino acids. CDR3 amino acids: CSVELGRSSYEQYF. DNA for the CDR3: TGCAGCGTTGAATTAGGCAGGAGCTCCTACGAGCAGTACTTC.